The following is a TCR beta chain sequence with its context. The data derive from a study of blood T cell repertoires in COVID-19. Looking at the study overall: Donors in the United States, Italy and Spain gave samples during acute or convalescent COVID-19. In each case, the material was cDNA or gDNA derived from T cells, B-cell-depleted T cells, or PBMCs.

Original handling: Cell counts per sample came from amplifying reference gene primers. Here immunoSEQ multiplex PCR was the method, and the copy in TCRdb shows in-frame clones only, minus some. V and J calls and clone size follow that table, whereas D and trimming were derived from the DNA. The table shows around 37,000 clones, with approximately 86% occurring only once. The receptor was isolated from a man aged 50-59 years with active or convalescent COVID-19. Source material: peripheral blood.

The CDR3 loop is CATGQLYNSPLHF. DNA for the CDR3: TGTGCCACGGGACAGCTTTATAATTCACCCCTCCACTTT. The chain combines TRBV6-5 with TRBJ1-6, with 7 bases fitting TRBD1. Trimming at V came to 10 bases and at J to 4 bases, leaving 4 bases not matched to a gene. CDR3 length: 13 residues. The germline V gene has CDR1 MNHEY and CDR2 SVGAGI.